A single sample gave rise to the 19 T cell receptor beta chains below, sequenced in a study of T cell responses to AZD1222 COVID-19 vaccine. TCRdb's copy holds only in-frame clones and misses some; the assay was immunoSEQ multiplex PCR. The data hold nearly 200,000 clones, with over 85% observed a single time. Sequenced material: peripheral blood, taken 28 days after the second AZD1222 dose. These TCRs come from an adult who received the AZD1222 COVID-19 vaccine.

The chain carries TRBV18 and TRBJ1-1; D is undetermined. Germline CDR1 reads KGHSH; CDR2 reads LQKENI. This CDR3 comprises 14 residues. Trimming took off 0 bases at V and 0 bases at J, with 5 bases between the two ends. The CDR3, as DNA: TGTGCCAGCTCACCACCGTCAGTGAACACTGAAGCTTTCTTT. Protein: CASSPPSVNTEAFF.

The gene calls are TRBV7-3 and TRBJ1-6; no clear D gene. Germline CDR1 SGHTA, CDR2 FQGTGA. Trimming stripped 4 bases from V and 8 bases from J, with 12 bases between. The CDR3 is 14 amino acids. CDR3 sequence reads: CASSSTIGDSPLHF. The DNA for the CDR3 is TGTGCCAGCAGCTCGACAATCGGGGATTCACCCCTCCACTTT.

The CDR3 region is CASSQALRGGIQETQYF. The CDR3 bases are TGTGCCAGCAGCCAAGCTCTGCGGGGGGGCATCCAAGAGACCCAGTACTTC. The chain couples TRBV4-2 to TRBJ2-5; the match to TRBD2 covers 9 bases. Germline CDR1 LGHNA, CDR2 YNFKEQ. With V trimmed by 1 base and J by 1 base, 7 bases remained unmatched. The CDR3 length is 17 residues.

This chain connects TRBV9 to TRBJ1-4; maybe TRBD1 (5 bases). Germline V gene lookup returns CDR1 SGDLS and CDR2 YYNGEE. The CDR3 covers 16 residues. V shed 1 base and J shed 5 bases, with 15 bases lying between them. The CDR3 nucleotides are TGTGCCAGCAGCGTATTCGAGAGGACACCGAATGAAAAACTGTTTTTT. Protein sequence: CASSVFERTPNEKLFF.

This chain joins TRBV28 and TRBJ2-7; the D gene is possibly TRBD2 (5 bases). The CDR3 covers 12 residues. Germline CDR1 MDHEN, CDR2 SYDVKM. Trimming took off 5 bases at V and 2 bases at J, with 7 bases between the two ends. The CDR3 nucleotides are TGTGCCAGCAGTGCCGGGACCTACGAGCAGTACTTC. Its translation is CASSAGTYEQYF.

The genes are TRBV5-6 and TRBJ1-1, with TRBD1 matching 7 bases. The germline V gene has CDR1 SGHDT and CDR2 YYEEEE. J gave up 4 bases and V 4 bases, and 7 bases lay outside the gene matches. There are 14 residues in the CDR3. CDR3 loop: CASSEEQGFTEAFF. In DNA, the CDR3 is TGTGCCAGCAGCGAAGAACAGGGGTTCACTGAAGCTTTCTTT.

The gene calls are TRBV30 and TRBJ1-1; the D is unclear. Trimming removed 1 base at V and 7 bases at J, with 13 bases between. This CDR3 region has 13 residues. Germline V gene lookup returns CDR1 GTSNPN and CDR2 SVGIG (reference sequence). The CDR3 DNA follows: TGTGCCTGGAGTGCACTCTCAACTGATGAAGCTTTCTTT. It translates to CAWSALSTDEAFF. Drawing the rest from reference TRBV30 and TRBJ1-1, the complete variable domain is SQTIHQWPATLVQPVGSPLSLECTVEGTSNPNLYWYRQAAGRGLQLLFYSVGIGQISSEVPQNLSASRPQDRQFILSSKKLLLSDSGFYLCAWSALSTDEAFFGQGTRLTVV.

The rearrangement links TRBV2 to TRBJ2-6, with a tentative D call TRBD2 (6 bases). Trimming removed 2 bases at V and 3 bases at J, with 26 bases between. CDR1 SNHLY and CDR2 FYNNEI come from the germline V gene. CDR3 length: 21 residues. This CDR3 is CASSESGDLVDWFGGANVLTF. For the CDR3, the DNA is TGTGCCAGCAGTGAATCGGGGGACCTGGTGGATTGGTTTGGTGGGGCCAACGTCCTGACTTTC.

The chain combines TRBV5-8 with TRBJ1-1; no clear D gene. Germline CDR1 reads SGHTS; CDR2 reads YDEGEE. V shed 5 bases and J shed 1 base, with 9 bases lying between them. The CDR3 totals 13 residues. The CDR3 bases are TGTGCCAGCAGGTTAACACGGAACACTGAAGCTTTCTTT. Translated, it gives CASRLTRNTEAFF.

This clone was seen just once. This sequence joins TRBV20-1 and TRBJ2-3; no clear D. V lost 3 bases and J lost 0, with 13 bases in between. Germline assignment: CDR1 DFQATT and CDR2 SNEGSKA (reference sequence). This CDR3 spans 15 amino acids. The CDR3 DNA is TGCAGTGCTAGTGGCGTGGGTATAAGCACAGATACGCAGTATTTT. The encoded protein is CSASGVGISTDTQYF.

The gene calls are TRBV12-3 or TRBV12-4 and TRBJ1-6; no clear D gene. V was pared by 6 bases and J by 10 bases, with 10 bases between. The CDR3 is made up of 12 amino acids. CDR3 loop: CASRHDLSPLHF. The CDR3 DNA sequence: TGTGCCAGCAGGCACGACCTATCACCCCTCCACTTT.

The chain carries TRBV6-5 and TRBJ1-5; D uncertain. CDR1 is MNHEY and CDR2 is SVGAGI in the germline V gene. This CDR3 comprises 13 residues. V lost 8 bases, J lost 5 bases, and 13 bases lay in between. The CDR3, as DNA: TGTGCCAGCGGTCAGGTCCGCTATCAGCCCCAGCATTTT. Amino acids: CASGQVRYQPQHF.

This clone was recorded once. V is TRBV28 and J is TRBJ2-7; D is perhaps TRBD2 (6 bases). CDR3 length equals 13 residues. V was cut by 3 bases and J by 9 bases, with 15 bases left in between. In germline, CDR1 is MDHEN, CDR2 SYDVKM. The CDR3 is CASSLGGLSRQYF. CDR3 sequence (DNA): TGTGCCAGCAGTTTGGGAGGTTTATCTCGGCAGTACTTC.

V usage is TRBV3-1 (or the pseudogene TRBV3-2) and J usage is TRBJ2-7; no clear D. V was cut by 1 base and J by 3 bases, with 13 bases left in between. The CDR3 consists of 15 residues. Germline-derived CDR1 and CDR2 are LGHDT and YNNKEL (reference sequence). CDR3 in amino acids: CASSQGPTPLYEQYF. The DNA for the CDR3 is TGTGCCAGCAGCCAAGGTCCGACACCCCTCTACGAGCAGTACTTC.

CDR3 region: CASSRRLRNYEQYF. CDR3 DNA sequence: TGTGCCAGCTCACGCCGCCTGAGAAACTACGAGCAGTACTTC. This chain uses TRBV28 with TRBJ2-7; D unresolved. Trimming took 8 bases from V and 3 from J, leaving 17 bases between them. Germline-derived CDR1 and CDR2 are MDHEN and SYDVKM. The CDR3 is 14 amino acids.

CDR3 loop: CASRLGVVGEAFF. CDR3 bases: TGTGCCAGCAGGTTAGGGGTAGTCGGTGAAGCTTTCTTT. The chain recombines TRBV6-5 with TRBJ1-1; D might be TRBD1 (5 bases). The CDR3 length is 13 residues. V shed 6 bases and J shed 7 bases, with 15 bases lying between them. Germline CDR1 reads MNHEY; CDR2 reads SVGAGI.

The gene calls are TRBV3-1 (or the pseudogene TRBV3-2) and TRBJ2-7; D is unclear. With 4 bases removed from V and 6 bases from J, the gap between germline ends came to 7 bases. This CDR3 region has 11 residues. Germline lookup yields CDR1 LGHDT and CDR2 YNNKEL (reference sequence). CDR3 loop: CASSLLGEQYF. The CDR3 region has the DNA TGTGCCAGCAGCCTCCTCGGCGAGCAGTACTTC.

The J gene is TRBJ2-7, the V gene TRBV4-2; D remains unclear. The CDR3 totals 15 residues. Deletions cut 0 bases from V and 0 bases from J, with 9 bases between. Looked up from germline, CDR1 is LGHNA and CDR2 is YNFKEQ. The CDR3 DNA follows: TGTGCCAGCAGCCAAGATCGTGGAAGCTCCTACGAGCAGTACTTC. Translated, it gives CASSQDRGSSYEQYF.

This chain joins TRBV4-2 and TRBJ2-1; 8 positions agree with TRBD2. The germline gives CDR1 LGHNA, CDR2 YNFKEQ. This CDR3 spans 15 amino acids. The J segment lost 8 bases and the V segment lost 5 bases, leaving 11 bases of the junction unmatched. The CDR3 here is CASSTGGGKGYEQFF. The CDR3 DNA sequence: TGTGCCAGCAGCACCGGGGGGGGCAAGGGCTATGAGCAGTTCTTC.